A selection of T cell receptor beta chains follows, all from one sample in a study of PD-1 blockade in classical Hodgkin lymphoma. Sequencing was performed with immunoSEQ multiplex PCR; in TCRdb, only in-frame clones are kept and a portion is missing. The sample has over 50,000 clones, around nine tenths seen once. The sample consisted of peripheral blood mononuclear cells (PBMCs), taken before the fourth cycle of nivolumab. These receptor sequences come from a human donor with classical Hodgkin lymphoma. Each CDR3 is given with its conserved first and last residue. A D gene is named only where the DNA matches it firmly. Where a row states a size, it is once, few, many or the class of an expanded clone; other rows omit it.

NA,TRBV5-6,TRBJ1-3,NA,CASSFLGTLSGNTIYF,TGTGCCAGCAGCTTTCTCGGGACTCTTTCTGGAAACACCATATATTTT
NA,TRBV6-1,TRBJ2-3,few,CAARAYRSSDTQYF,TGTGCCGCAAGGGCCTATAGAAGTTCAGATACGCAGTATTTT
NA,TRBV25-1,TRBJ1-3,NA,CAIRDKELRNTIYF,TGTGCCATCAGAGACAAGGAACTCAGAAACACCATATATTTT
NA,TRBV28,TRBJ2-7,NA,CASSLTGTLSSYEQYF,TGTGCCAGCAGTTTAACAGGAACACTAAGCTCCTACGAGCAGTACTTC
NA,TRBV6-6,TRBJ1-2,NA,CASSYDRQNYGYTF,TGTGCCAGCAGTTACGACAGACAAAACTATGGCTACACCTTC
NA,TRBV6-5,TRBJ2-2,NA,CASSYSYRVDTGELFF,TGTGCCAGCAGTTACTCGTACAGGGTGGACACCGGGGAGCTGTTTTTT
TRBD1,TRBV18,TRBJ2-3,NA,CASSPRTGFGSSTDTQYF,TGTGCCAGCTCACCAAGGACAGGTTTTGGTAGCAGCACAGATACGCAGTATTTT
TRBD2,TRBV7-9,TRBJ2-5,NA,CASSWTSGETQYF,TGTGCCAGCAGTTGGACTAGCGGGGAGACCCAGTACTTC
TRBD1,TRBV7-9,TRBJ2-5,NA,CASSLPTGTGETQYF,TGTGCCAGCAGCTTACCCACCGGGACAGGAGAGACCCAGTACTTC
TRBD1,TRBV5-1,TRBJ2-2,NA,CASSLARLEGQGNTGELFF,TGCGCCAGCAGCTTGGCCCGCCTAGAGGGACAGGGGAACACCGGGGAGCTGTTTTTT
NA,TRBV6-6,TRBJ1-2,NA,CASSYSNSVNYGYTF,TGTGCCAGCAGTTACTCGAATTCCGTAAACTATGGCTACACCTTC